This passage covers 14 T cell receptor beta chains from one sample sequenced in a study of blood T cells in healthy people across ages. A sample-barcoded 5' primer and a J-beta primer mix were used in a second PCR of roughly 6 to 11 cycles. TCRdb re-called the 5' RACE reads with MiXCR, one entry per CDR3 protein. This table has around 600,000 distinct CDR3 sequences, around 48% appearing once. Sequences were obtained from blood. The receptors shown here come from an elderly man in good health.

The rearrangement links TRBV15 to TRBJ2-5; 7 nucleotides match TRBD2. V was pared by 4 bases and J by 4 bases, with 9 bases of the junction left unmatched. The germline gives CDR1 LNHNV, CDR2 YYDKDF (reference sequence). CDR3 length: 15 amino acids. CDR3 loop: CATSTRGLVAETQYF. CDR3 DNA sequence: TGTGCCACCAGCACAAGAGGACTAGTTGCAGAGACCCAGTACTTC.

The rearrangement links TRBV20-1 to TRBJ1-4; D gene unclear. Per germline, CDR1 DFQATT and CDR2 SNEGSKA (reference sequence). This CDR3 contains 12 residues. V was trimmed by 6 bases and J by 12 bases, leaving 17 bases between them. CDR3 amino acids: CSAPADGPELFF. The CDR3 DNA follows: TGCAGTGCCCCTGCCGACGGTCCGGAACTGTTTTTT.

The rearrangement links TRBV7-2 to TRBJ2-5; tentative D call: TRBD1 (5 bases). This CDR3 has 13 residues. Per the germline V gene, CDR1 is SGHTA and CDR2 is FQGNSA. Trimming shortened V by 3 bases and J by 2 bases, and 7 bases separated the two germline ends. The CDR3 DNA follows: TGTGCCAGCAGCTTGACAGTTCAAGAGACCCAGTACTTC. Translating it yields CASSLTVQETQYF. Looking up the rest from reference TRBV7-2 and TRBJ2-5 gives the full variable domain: GAGVSQSPSNKVTEKGKDVELRCDPISGHTALYWYRQSLGQGLEFLIYFQGNSAPDKSGLPSDRFSAERTGGSVSTLTIQRTQQEDSAVYLCASSLTVQETQYFGPGTRLLVL.

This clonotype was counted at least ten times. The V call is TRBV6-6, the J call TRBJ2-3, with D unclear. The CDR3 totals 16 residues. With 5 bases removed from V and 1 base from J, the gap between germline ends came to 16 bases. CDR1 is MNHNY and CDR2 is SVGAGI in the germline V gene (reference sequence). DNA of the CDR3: TGTGCCAGCAGTACTCCCGACTGGTCCGGCACAGATACGCAGTATTTT. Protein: CASSTPDWSGTDTQYF.

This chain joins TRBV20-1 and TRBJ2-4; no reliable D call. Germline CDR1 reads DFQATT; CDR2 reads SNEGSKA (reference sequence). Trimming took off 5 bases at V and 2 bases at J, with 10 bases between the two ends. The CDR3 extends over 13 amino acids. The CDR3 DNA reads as TGCAGTGCTCCCCGCTCATCCAAAAACATTCAGTACTTC. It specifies CSAPRSSKNIQYF.

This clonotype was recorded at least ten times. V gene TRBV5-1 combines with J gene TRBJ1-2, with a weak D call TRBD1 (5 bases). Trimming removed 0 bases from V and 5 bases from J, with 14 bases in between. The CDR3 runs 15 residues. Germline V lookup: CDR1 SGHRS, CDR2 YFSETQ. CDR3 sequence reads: CASSLVPDKQYGYTF. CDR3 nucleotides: TGCGCCAGCAGCTTGGTTCCGGACAAGCAATATGGCTACACCTTC.

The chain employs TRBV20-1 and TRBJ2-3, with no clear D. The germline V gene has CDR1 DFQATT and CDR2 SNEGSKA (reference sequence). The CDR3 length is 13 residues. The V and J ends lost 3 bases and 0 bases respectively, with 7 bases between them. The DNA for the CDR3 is TGCAGTGCTAGCAGGTGGAGCACAGATACGCAGTATTTT. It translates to CSASRWSTDTQYF.

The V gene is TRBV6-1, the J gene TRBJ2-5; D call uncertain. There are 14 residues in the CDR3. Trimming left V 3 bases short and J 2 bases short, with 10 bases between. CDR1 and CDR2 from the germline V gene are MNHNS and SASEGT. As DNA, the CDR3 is TGTGCCAGCAGTGAGTTTAACGGTCAAGAGACCCAGTACTTC. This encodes CASSEFNGQETQYF.

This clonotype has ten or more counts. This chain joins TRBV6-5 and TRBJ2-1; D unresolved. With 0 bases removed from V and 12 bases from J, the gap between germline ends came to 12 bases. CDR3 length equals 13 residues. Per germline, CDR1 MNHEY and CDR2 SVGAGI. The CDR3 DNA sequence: TGTGCCAGCAGTTACTCGTTTTCGGGTGTGCAGTTCTTC. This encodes CASSYSFSGVQFF.

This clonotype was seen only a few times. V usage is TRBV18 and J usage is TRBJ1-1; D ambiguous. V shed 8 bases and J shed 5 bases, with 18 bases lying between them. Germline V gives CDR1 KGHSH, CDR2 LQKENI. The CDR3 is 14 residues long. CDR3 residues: CASHPIGSGTEAFF. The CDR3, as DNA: TGTGCCAGCCATCCGATCGGGTCGGGGACTGAAGCTTTCTTT.

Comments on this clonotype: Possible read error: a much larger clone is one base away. CDR3 bases: TGTGCCAGCAGGCCTCAGGGGGCTCAGTACAATGAGCAGTACTTC. This encodes CASRPQGAQYNEQYF. The J gene is TRBJ2-7, the V gene TRBV6-5; 8 bases map to TRBD1. Trimming took 6 bases from V and 7 from J; bases not matched to a gene: 14. Germline loops: CDR1 MNHEY, CDR2 SVGAGI. CDR3 length equals 15 residues.

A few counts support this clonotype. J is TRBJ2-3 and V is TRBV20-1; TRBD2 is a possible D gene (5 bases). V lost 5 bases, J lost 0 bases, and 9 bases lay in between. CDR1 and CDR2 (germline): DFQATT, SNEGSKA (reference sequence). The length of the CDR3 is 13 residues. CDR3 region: CSAPRESTDTQYF. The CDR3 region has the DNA TGCAGTGCTCCTAGGGAGAGCACAGATACGCAGTATTTT.

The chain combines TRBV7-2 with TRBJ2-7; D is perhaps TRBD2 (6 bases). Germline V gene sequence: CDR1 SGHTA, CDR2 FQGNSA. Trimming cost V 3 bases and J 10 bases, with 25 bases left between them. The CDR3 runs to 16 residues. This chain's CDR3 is CASSFNGRPHQEAQYF. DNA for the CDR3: TGTGCCAGCAGCTTCAACGGGAGACCCCACCAAGAGGCCCAGTACTTC. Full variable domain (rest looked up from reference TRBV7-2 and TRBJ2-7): GAGVSQSPSNKVTEKGKDVELRCDPISGHTALYWYRQSLGQGLEFLIYFQGNSAPDKSGLPSDRFSAERTGGSVSTLTIQRTQQEDSAVYLCASSFNGRPHQEAQYFGPGTRLTVT.

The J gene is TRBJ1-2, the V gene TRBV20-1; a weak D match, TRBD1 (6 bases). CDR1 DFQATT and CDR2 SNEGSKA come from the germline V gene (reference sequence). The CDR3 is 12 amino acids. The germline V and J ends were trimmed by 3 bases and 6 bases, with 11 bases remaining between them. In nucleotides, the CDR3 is TGCAGTGCTAGGCGACAGGCAAATGGCTACACCTTC. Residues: CSARRQANGYTF.